This TCR beta chain was recovered during a study of graft-versus-host responses after intestinal transplantation. Study-level background: Recipients had multivisceral, liver-intestinal, or isolated intestinal transplants. Notes on the study in general: Present in recipient marrow, GvH clones included some that appeared first in ileum or blood.

CDR1 and CDR2 (germline): MRHNA, SNTAGT. Trimming removed 3 bases at V and 1 base at J, with 6 bases between. The CDR3 is 13 residues long. Some clones are missing from TCRdb's copy, which holds only in-frame ones; the method was immunoSEQ multiplex PCR. The sample includes approximately 39,000 clones, roughly 94% of them seen just once. Regarding this clone: The antigen remains undetermined.

The starting material was unstimulated CD4+ T cells sorted from spleen or lymph node cells, obtained before transplant. This TCR derives from a human donor who was the organ donor for an intestinal transplant. The V and J genes are TRBV6-4 and TRBJ1-1, with D uncertain. DNA for the CDR3: TGTGCCAGCAGTGAGTCAGCGAACACTGAAGCTTTCTTT. Its translation is CASSESANTEAFF.